The present T cell receptor beta chain was sequenced within a study of cytomegalovirus exposure and HLA in healthy donors (dated by TCRdb to 2017 to 2019). For context, the study as a whole: According to a later analysis, one platform produced both the roughly 120 validation repertoires and the 700 or so repertoires of the first cohort. The study was designed to test whether signatures of past pathogen exposure could be identified by cataloging public T cell receptors. Besides the first cohort of approximately 710 subjects, a separate validation cohort made up of some 110 different subjects was used. High-throughput TCR immunosequencing, statistical association of individual TCRs with disease status, and machine learning were combined to predict cytomegalovirus infection status. The paper as a whole reports these results and caveats: The study gave a list of about 150 TCR beta chains associated with cytomegalovirus. Of the cluster scores, roughly 95% were above 0 in a later analysis, which found that TCRs clustered in the first cohort also tended to co-occur in the 120 validation repertoires. The authors suggested that the approach could potentially be extended to other disease states and immunological phenotypes. In both the original and validation cohorts, the classifier was reported to diagnose cytomegalovirus status with high specificity and sensitivity. The validation cohort had no HLA typing available for a later analysis, so co-occurrence within that cohort was assessed over all 110 or so repertoires. Across donors, most TCR sequences were observed very rarely, whereas some public TCRs were present in many individuals. A few of the identified cytomegalovirus-associated TCR beta chains were confirmed in vitro to be specific for cytomegalovirus antigens.

Based on the germline V gene, the CDR1 and CDR2 sequences are SGHAT and FQNNGV. From V the trimming removes 4 bases and from J it removes 5 bases, while the gene matches leave 14 bases of the junction unaccounted for. There are 16 amino acids in the CDR3, from cysteine to phenylalanine inclusive. Only CDR3 DNA is held: 48 bases, read in frame from base 1. Library construction relied on the immunoSEQ multiplex PCR assay. In the source study's methods: To diagnose cytomegalovirus status from the catalog of TCR beta chain sequences, a statistical classification framework was built. This immuneACCESS table, as held by TCRdb, lists in-frame sequences with V and J called but not all clones. Of the missing ones, under half trace to an unresolved V gene in checked studies; the others have no known cause. V and J calls and clone size are given by that table; D and trimming were obtained from the DNA. A total of roughly 56,000 clones appear in this sample, 91% of them only once. The biggest ten clones account for around 2% of the sample.

In regard to this clone: No cognate antigen has been identified for it. Base quality data are lacking; no much larger clone is found one base away.

The donors were included in the validation cohort of roughly 120 subjects, a group kept apart from the roughly 670-subject first cohort. This receptor was identified in a woman in her 30s in good health and CMV-seronegative. The rearranged chain carries TRBV11-2 and TRBJ2-7; TRBD1 lines up with 7 middle nucleotides. Sequenced sample: PBMCs. The CDR3 loop reads CASSWDPTGKIDEQYF. The DNA sequence follows: TGTGCCAGCAGCTGGGACCCGACAGGGAAAATAGACGAGCAGTACTTC.